This paragraph covers one TCR beta chain sequence. Its target is not known. The CDR3 spans 15 residues. Germline CDR1 and CDR2: SGHDT and YYEEEE. V was clipped by 1 base and J by 1 base, with 11 bases between them. The data were produced by immunoSEQ multiplex PCR, yet TCRdb's version contains in-frame clones alone and is incomplete. This table holds 100,000 to 150,000 clones, roughly 90% found once. This entry comes from a study of T cell responses to AZD1222 COVID-19 vaccine. Whole-study findings and limits: Most donors were white British and more were female, and clonal diversity was possibly underestimated.

The sequences come from peripheral blood, collected on day 0 of AZD1222 vaccination. The clonotype originates from an adult in good health. This chain connects TRBV5-6 to TRBJ1-1; D is ambiguous. This CDR3 is CASSLSRAGNTEAFF. The CDR3 DNA sequence: TGTGCCAGCAGCTTGAGTCGGGCAGGGAACACTGAAGCTTTCTTT.